This entry features one T cell receptor (beta chain) sequence. No antigen is known for it. It may be a read error: a sequence one base away is much more abundant. Without any cell sorting, total RNA and DNA were extracted together from 20-30 mg of bulk tissue using the AllPrep DNA/RNA mini kit. Between November 2015 and early 2016, a few patients in China with histopathologically diagnosed primary liver carcinoma had their tumors surgically resected. Patients had chronic HBV infection and were treatment-naive at sampling. Fresh tumor and adjacent tissue pieces were bisected, with one half stored in RNAlater at -80 degrees C and the other half sent for histology. A constant-region primer and ProtoScript II reverse transcriptase were used to reverse-transcribe TCRbeta-specific cDNA from approximately 550 ng total RNA. Three nested multiplex PCR rounds, following a slightly modified ARM-PCR procedure, were used to build the TCRbeta libraries. Each of the first two PCR rounds ran for nine to ten cycles and used multiplex TRBV1-TRBV30 forward primers together with a Cbeta reverse primer. Sample barcodes and Illumina adapters were added in a final 25-cycle PCR using Deep VentR polymerase. Amplicons of 200-500 bp were gel-purified with a QIAquick gel extraction kit before sequencing. The TCRbeta amplicons were sequenced with 250-bp paired-end reads on an Illumina HiSeq 2500. As for how the authors treated the data: Reads were quality-trimmed with Trimmomatic v0.33, and paired reads were merged with FLASH v1.2.11 to recover full CDR3 sequences. V, D and J germline segments were assigned to the rearranged TCRbeta sequences using MiGEC v1.2.1b. VDJtools v1.0.0 computed clonotype statistics and Shannon-Wiener diversity indices. Except for diversity analysis, only each sample's 250 most abundant clonotypes were used in subsequent analyses to reduce sampling bias. The raw public data were reprocessed by TCRdb itself: fastp quality trimming at Q25, MiXCR clonotype calling, in-frame beta chains only. Every distinct CDR3 protein forms one entry, paired with its most common genes and DNA. The V and J calls follow TCRdb's processing rather than the paper's. For this sample there are about 120,000 distinct CDR3 sequences; about two thirds appear just once. The ten largest clones take up 8.1% of the sample.

The junction carries 17 bases between V and J, which are trimmed by 6 bases and 6 bases respectively. The CDR3 runs 14 residues from the cysteine to the phenylalanine. Only the CDR3 DNA is retained, 42 bases long and in frame from the first base. The germline V gene provides CDR1 MNHEY and CDR2 SVGEGT. The data originate from a study of tumor-infiltrating lymphocytes in primary liver carcinoma (dated by TCRdb to the late 2010s). About the investigation overall: The five patients, three men and two women aged 30 to 69 years, had hepatocellular carcinoma (four) or combined HCC and intrahepatic cholangiocarcinoma (one). Tumors of the five patients were stage T1-T3 N0M0 with maximum diameters of roughly 4.2 to 11 cm. Roughly 3.65 to 7.13 million productive TCRbeta reads were obtained per sample, and no significant difference in read depth was found between tissue types. Across five regions of each liver tumor, along with adjacent normal tissue and blood, the study brought together TCRbeta repertoire sequencing, expression microarrays and whole-exome sequencing. Technical replicate repertoires showed high reproducibility, with mean shared-clone rates about 0.91 and correlation coefficients above 0.95. A total of 35 specimens from 5 patients went through TCRbeta repertoire sequencing, namely 25 tumor regions, 5 adjacent noncancerous liver tissues and 5 peripheral blood samples.

Results the study describes overall, beyond this receptor: Only the TCR beta chain was sequenced, so true repertoire diversity is likely underestimated because unpaired alpha chains were not captured. Since the samples were bulk and unsorted, there was no way to compare CD4+ and CD8+ T cell repertoires. Only 4 or 5 patients were included in the study, and the authors note that the findings should be validated in a larger study. The top 250 clones accounted for a significantly greater share of the repertoire in tumors than in blood (p = 0.039). Repertoire overlap was found to be higher between tumor regions (mean roughly 35%) than between tumor-adjacent (around 17%) or tumor-blood (14%) pairs, consistent with antigen-driven expansion.

This TCR was sampled from a woman aged 55-70 years with primary liver carcinoma and hepatitis B virus infection. The V and J genes are TRBV6-2 or TRBV6-3 and TRBJ1-1; TRBD1 is possibly the D segment (6 matching bases). Sequenced material: tumor-adjacent normal liver tissue. The CDR3 region has the sequence CASRKYRVSSEAFF. The DNA reads as follows: TGTGCCAGCAGAAAGTACAGGGTTTCATCTGAAGCTTTCTTT.